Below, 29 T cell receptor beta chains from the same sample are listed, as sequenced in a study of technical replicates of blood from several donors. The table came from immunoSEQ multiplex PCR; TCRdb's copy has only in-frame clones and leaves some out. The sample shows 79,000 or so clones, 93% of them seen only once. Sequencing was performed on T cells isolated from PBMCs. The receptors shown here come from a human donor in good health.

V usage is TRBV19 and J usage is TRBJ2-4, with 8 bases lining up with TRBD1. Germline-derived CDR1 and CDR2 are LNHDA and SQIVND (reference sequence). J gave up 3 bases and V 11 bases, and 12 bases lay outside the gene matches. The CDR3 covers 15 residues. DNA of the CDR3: TGTGCCGCCCAGGGGGCTGATTCGGGCAAAAACATTCAGTACTTC. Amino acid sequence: CAAQGADSGKNIQYF.

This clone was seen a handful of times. The CDR3 nucleotides read TGTGCCAGCAGCAGACTAGCGGGAGGGATTGGTGAGCAGTTCTTC. Translation gives CASSRLAGGIGEQFF. The V gene is TRBV2, the J gene TRBJ2-1; 14 bases fit TRBD2. V dropped 6 bases and J dropped 9; count of bases not matched to a gene: 7. CDR3 length: 15 amino acids. Germline CDR1 SNHLY, CDR2 FYNNEI.

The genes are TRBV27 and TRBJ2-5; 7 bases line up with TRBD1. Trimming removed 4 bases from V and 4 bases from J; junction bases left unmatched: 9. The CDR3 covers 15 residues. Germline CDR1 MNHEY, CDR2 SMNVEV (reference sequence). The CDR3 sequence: CASSWVGGGPETQYF. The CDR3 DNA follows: TGTGCCAGCAGTTGGGTAGGGGGCGGGCCAGAGACCCAGTACTTC.

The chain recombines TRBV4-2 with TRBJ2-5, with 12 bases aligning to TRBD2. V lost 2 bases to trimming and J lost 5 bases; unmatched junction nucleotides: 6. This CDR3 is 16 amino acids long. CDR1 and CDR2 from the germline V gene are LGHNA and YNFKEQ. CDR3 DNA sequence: TGTGCCAGCAGCCAAAGACTAGCGGGAGAAGGGGAGACCCAGTACTTC. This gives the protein CASSQRLAGEGETQYF.

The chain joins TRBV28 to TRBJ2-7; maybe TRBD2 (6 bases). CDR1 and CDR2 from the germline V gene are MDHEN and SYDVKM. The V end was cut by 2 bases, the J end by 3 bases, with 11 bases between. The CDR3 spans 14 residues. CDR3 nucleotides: TGTGCCAGCAGTTTAGCGGGCGGGGACTACGAGCAGTACTTC. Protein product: CASSLAGGDYEQYF.

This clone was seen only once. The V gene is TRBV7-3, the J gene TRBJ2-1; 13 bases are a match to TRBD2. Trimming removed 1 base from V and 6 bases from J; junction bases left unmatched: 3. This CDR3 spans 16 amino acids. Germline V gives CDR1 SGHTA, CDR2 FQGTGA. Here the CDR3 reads CASSLKLAGGPNEQFF. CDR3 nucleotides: TGTGCCAGCAGCTTAAAACTAGCGGGAGGGCCCAATGAGCAGTTCTTC.

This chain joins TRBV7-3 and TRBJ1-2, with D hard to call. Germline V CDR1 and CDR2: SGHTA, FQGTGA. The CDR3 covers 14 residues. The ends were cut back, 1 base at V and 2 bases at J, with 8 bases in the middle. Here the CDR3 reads CASSLNGENYGYTF. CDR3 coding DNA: TGTGCCAGCAGCTTAAATGGGGAGAACTATGGCTACACCTTC.

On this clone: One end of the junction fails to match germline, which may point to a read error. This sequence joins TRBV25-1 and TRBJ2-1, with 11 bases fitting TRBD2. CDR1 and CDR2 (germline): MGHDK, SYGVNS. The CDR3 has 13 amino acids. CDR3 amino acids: CASSELGLAAGIF. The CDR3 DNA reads TGTGCCAGCAGTGAACTGGGACTAGCGGCCGGGATCTTC.

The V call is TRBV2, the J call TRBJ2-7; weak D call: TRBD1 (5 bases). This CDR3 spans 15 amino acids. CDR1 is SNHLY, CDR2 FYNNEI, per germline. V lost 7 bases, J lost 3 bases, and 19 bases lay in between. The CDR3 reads CASTLGGASYYEQYF. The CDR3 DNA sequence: TGTGCCAGCACCCTCGGTGGGGCTAGTTACTACGAGCAGTACTTC. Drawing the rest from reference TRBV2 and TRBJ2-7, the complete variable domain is EPEVTQTPSHQVTQMGQEVILRCVPISNHLYFYWYRQILGQKVEFLVSFYNNEISEKSEIFDDQFSVERPDGSNFTLKIRSTKLEDSAMYFCASTLGGASYYEQYFGPGTRLTVT.

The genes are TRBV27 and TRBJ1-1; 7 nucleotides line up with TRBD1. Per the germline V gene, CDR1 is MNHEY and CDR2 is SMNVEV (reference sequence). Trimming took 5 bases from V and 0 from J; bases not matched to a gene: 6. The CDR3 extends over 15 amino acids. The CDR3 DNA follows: TGTGCCAGCAGTATATTGACAGGGTTGAACACTGAAGCTTTCTTT. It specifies CASSILTGLNTEAFF.

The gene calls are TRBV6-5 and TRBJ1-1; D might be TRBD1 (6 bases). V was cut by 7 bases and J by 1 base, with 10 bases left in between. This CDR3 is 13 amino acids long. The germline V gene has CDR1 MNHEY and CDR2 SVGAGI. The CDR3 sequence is CASKKGQNTEAFF. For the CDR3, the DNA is TGTGCCAGCAAAAAGGGACAGAACACTGAAGCTTTCTTT.

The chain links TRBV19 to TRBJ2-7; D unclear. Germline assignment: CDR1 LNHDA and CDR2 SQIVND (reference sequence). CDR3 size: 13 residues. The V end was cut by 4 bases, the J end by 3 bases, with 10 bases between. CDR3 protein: CASSREPGYEQYF. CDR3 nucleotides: TGTGCCAGTAGTAGAGAGCCGGGCTACGAGCAGTACTTC.

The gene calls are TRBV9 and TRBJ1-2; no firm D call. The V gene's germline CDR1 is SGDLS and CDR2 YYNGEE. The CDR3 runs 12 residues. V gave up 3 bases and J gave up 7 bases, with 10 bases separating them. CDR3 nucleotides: TGTGCCAGCAGCGCTACAGAGGGTGGCTACACCTTC. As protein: CASSATEGGYTF. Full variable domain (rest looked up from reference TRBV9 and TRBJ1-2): DSGVTQTPKHLITATGQRVTLRCSPRSGDLSVYWYQQSLDQGLQFLIQYYNGEERAKGNILERFSAQQFPDLHSELNLSSLELGDSALYFCASSATEGGYTFGSGTRLTVV.

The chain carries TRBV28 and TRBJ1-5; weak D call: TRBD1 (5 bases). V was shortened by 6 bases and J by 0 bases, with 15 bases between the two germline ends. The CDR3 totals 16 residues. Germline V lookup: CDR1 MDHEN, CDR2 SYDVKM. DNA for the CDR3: TGTGCCAGCAGCCCGACGGGGGGTTATAGCAATCAGCCCCAGCATTTT. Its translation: CASSPTGGYSNQPQHF. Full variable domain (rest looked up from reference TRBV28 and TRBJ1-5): DVKVTQSSRYLVKRTGEKVFLECVQDMDHENMFWYRQDPGLGLRLIYFSYDVKMKEKGDIPEGYSVSREKKERFSLILESASTNQTSMYLCASSPTGGYSNQPQHFGDGTRLSIL.

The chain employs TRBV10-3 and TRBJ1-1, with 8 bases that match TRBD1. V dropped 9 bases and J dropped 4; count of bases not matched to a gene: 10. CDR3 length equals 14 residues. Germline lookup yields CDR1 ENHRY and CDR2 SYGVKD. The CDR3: CAIDNRGDGTEAFF. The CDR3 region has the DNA TGTGCCATAGACAACAGGGGGGATGGCACTGAAGCTTTCTTT.

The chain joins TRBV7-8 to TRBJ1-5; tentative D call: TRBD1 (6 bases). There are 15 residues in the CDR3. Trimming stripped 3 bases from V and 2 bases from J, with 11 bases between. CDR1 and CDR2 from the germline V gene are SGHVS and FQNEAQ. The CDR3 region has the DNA TGTGCCAGCAGCTTTTCAGGGGAGCGCAATCAGCCCCAGCATTTT. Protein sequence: CASSFSGERNQPQHF.

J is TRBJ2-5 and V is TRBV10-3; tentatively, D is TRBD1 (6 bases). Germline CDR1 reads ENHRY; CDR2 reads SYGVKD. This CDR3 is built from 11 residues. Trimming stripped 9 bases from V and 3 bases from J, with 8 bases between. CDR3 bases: TGTGCCATACAGGGTGAAGAGACCCAGTACTTC. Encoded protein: CAIQGEETQYF.

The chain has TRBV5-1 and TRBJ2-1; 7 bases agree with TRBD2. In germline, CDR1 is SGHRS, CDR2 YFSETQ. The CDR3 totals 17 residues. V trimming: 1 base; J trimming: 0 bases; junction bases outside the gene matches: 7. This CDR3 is CASSLSPRGSSYNEQFF. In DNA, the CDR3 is TGCGCCAGCAGCTTGTCCCCGCGGGGGAGCTCCTACAATGAGCAGTTCTTC.

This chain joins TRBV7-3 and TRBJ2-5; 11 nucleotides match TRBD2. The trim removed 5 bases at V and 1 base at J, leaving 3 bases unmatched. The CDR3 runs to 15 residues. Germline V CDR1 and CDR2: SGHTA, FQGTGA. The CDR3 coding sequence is TGTGCCAGCAGCGGGACTAGCGGACGCCAAGAGACCCAGTACTTC. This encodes CASSGTSGRQETQYF.

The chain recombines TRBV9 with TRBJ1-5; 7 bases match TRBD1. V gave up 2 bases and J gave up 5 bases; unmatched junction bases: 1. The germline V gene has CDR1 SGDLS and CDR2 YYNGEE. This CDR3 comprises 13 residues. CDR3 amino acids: CASSVTGDQPQHF. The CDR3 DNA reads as TGTGCCAGCAGCGTTACAGGGGATCAGCCCCAGCATTTT.

CDR3: CASSSRDKRNTIYF. In DNA, the CDR3 is TGTGCCAGCAGCTCCCGGGATAAACGAAACACCATATATTTT. The chain couples TRBV11-3 to TRBJ1-3; no firm D call. Germline loops: CDR1 SGHNT, CDR2 YENEEA. This CDR3 is 14 amino acids long. Between the trimmed V and J ends, which lost 4 bases and 5 bases, there was a span of 12 bases. The full variable domain, its missing parts supplied by reference TRBV11-3 and TRBJ1-3, is EAGVVQSPRYKIIEKKQPVAFWCNPISGHNTLYWYLQNLGQGPELLIRYENEEAVDDSQLPKDRFSAERLKGVDSTLKIQPAELGDSAVYLCASSSRDKRNTIYFGEGSWLTVV.

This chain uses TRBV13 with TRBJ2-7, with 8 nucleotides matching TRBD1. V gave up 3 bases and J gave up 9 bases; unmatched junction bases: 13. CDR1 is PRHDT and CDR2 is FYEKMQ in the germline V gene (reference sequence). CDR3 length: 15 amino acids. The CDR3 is CASSFSGTGFRVQYF. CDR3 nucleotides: TGTGCCAGCAGCTTTTCGGGGACAGGTTTCCGGGTGCAGTACTTC.

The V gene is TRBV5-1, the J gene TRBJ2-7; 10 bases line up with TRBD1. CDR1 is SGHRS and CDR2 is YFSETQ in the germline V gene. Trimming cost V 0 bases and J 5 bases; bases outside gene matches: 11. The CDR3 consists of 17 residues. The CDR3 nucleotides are TGCGCCAGCAGCTTGGGGATTCCGGGACAGGGGAGGAACGAGCAGTACTTC. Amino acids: CASSLGIPGQGRNEQYF. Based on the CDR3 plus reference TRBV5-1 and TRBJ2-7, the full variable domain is KAGVTQTPRYLIKTRGQQVTLSCSPISGHRSVSWYQQTPGQGLQFLFEYFSETQRNKGNFPGRFSGRQFSNSRSEMNVSTLELGDSALYLCASSLGIPGQGRNEQYFGPGTRLTVT.

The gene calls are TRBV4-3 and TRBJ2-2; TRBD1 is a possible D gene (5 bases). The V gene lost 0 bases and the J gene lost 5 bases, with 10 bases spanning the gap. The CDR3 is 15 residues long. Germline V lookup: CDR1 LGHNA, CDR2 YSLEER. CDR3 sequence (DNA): TGCGCCAGCAGCCAAGATATAGGGGTAACCGGGGAGCTGTTTTTT. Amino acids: CASSQDIGVTGELFF.

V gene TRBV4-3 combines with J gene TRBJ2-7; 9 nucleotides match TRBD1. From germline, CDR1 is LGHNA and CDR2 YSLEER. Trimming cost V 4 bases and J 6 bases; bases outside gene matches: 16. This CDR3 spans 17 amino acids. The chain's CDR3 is CASSLRVAGQGKSEQYF. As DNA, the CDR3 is TGCGCCAGCAGCCTAAGGGTTGCGGGACAGGGTAAGAGCGAGCAGTACTTC.

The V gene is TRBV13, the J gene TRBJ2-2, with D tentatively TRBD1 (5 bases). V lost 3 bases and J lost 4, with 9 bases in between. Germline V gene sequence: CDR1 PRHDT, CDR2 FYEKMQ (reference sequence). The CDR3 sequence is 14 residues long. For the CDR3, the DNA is TGTGCCAGCAGCTTGGTGACAGTCACCGGGGAGCTGTTTTTT. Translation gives CASSLVTVTGELFF.

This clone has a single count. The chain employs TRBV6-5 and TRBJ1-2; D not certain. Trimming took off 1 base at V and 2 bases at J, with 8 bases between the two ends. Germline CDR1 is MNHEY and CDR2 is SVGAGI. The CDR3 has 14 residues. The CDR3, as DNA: TGTGCCAGCAGTTACTACCCGGTGAACTATGGCTACACCTTC. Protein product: CASSYYPVNYGYTF.

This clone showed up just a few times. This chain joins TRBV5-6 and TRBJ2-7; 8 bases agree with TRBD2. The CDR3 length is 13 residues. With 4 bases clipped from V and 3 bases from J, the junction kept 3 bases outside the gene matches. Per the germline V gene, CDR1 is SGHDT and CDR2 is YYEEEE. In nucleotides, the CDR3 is TGTGCCAGCAGCCCGGGACTAGGCTACGAGCAGTACTTC. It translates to CASSPGLGYEQYF.

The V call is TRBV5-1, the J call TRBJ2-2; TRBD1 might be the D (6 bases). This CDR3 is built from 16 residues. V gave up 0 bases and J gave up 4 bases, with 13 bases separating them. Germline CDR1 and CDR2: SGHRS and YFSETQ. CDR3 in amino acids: CASSLGATGTTGELFF. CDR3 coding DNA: TGCGCCAGCAGCTTGGGGGCTACAGGGACCACCGGGGAGCTGTTTTTT.